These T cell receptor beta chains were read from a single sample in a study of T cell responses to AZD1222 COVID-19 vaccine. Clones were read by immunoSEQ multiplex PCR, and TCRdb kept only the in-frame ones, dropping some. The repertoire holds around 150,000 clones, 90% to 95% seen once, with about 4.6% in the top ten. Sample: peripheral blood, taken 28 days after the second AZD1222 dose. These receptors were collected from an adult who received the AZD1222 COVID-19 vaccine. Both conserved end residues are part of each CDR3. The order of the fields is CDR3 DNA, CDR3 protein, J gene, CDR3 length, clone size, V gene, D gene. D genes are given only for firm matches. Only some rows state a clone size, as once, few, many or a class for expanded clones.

TGTGCCAGCAGAAGACTCGGAGGGAATGGCTACACCTTC,CASRRLGGNGYTF,TRBJ1-2,13,NA,TRBV12-3/TRBV12-4,NA
TGTGCCAGTAGCCTGACCGACGAGCAGTACTTC,CASSLTDEQYF,TRBJ2-7,11,NA,TRBV12-3/TRBV12-4,NA
TGTGCCAGCGCTGGGGGGACTAGCGCAATGTACAATGAGCAGTTCTTC,CASAGGTSAMYNEQFF,TRBJ2-1,16,once,TRBV27,TRBD2
TGTGCCAGCAGCACCGAACCGGGAACCTACAATGAGCAGTTCTTC,CASSTEPGTYNEQFF,TRBJ2-1,15,NA,TRBV7-7,NA
TGTGCCAGCAGCGTAGAGGGGGGGCGCGTTGGAGACACTGAAGCTTTCTTT,CASSVEGGRVGDTEAFF,TRBJ1-1,17,NA,TRBV9,NA
TGTGCCAGCAGTTTACCGGTCAGGGAGGCCAATCAGCCCCAGCATTTT,CASSLPVREANQPQHF,TRBJ1-5,16,NA,TRBV27,NA
TGTGCCAGCAGCCAAGAGGGTGGGCACGTAGCGGGAGGTTTTCAGGGCAGAGGGGAGACCCAGTACTTC,CASSQEGGHVAGGFQGRGETQYF,TRBJ2-5,23,NA,TRBV3-1/TRBV3-2,TRBD2
TGTGCCAGCACCTCAGGACAGGCCTCGTTTAATTCACCCCTCCACTTT,CASTSGQASFNSPLHF,TRBJ1-6,16,NA,TRBV6-6,TRBD1
TGCGCCAGCAGCCCTAAGGGCAACCTCATGAACACTGAAGCTTTCTTT,CASSPKGNLMNTEAFF,TRBJ1-1,16,NA,TRBV4-1,NA
TGTGCCAGCAGTTCCGGCCCCGGGACAGGTCCAATCTATGGCTACACCTTC,CASSSGPGTGPIYGYTF,TRBJ1-2,17,NA,TRBV28,TRBD1
TGTGCCACCAGCCCCTCTAGGGGGACAGGGAATTTGTTGGAGACCCAGTACTTC,CATSPSRGTGNLLETQYF,TRBJ2-5,18,NA,TRBV24-1,TRBD1
TGTGCCAGCAGTGTTCCCGGGACAGGGGGGGAGACCCAGTACTTC,CASSVPGTGGETQYF,TRBJ2-5,15,NA,TRBV25-1,TRBD1